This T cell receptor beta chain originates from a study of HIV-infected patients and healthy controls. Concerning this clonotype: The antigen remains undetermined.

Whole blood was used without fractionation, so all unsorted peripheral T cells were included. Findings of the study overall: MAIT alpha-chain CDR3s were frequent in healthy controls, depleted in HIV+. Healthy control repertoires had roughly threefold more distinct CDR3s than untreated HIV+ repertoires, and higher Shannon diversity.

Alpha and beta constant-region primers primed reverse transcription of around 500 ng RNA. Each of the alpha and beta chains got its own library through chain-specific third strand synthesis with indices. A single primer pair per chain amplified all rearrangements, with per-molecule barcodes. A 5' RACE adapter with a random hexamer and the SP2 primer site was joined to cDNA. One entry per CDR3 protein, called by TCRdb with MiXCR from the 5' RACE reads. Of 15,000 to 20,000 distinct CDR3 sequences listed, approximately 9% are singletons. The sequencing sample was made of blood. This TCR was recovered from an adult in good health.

The CDR3 DNA reads as TGTGCCAGCAGCCCACTTTCCGGGACAGGGGGCGAAGATACGCAGTATTTT. Translation: CASSPLSGTGGEDTQYF. V gene TRBV14 combines with J gene TRBJ2-3, with 12 bases lining up with TRBD1. The V segment lost 4 bases and the J segment 5 bases; nucleotides outside the gene matches: 10. The CDR3 runs to 17 residues. CDR1 and CDR2 from the germline V gene are SGHDN and FVKESK. Filled out from reference TRBV14 and TRBJ2-3, the complete variable domain reads EAGVTQFPSHSVIEKGQTVTLRCDPISGHDNLYWYRRVMGKEIKFLLHFVKESKQDESGMPNNRFLAERTGGTYSTLKVQPAELEDSGVYFCASSPLSGTGGEDTQYFGPGTRLTVL.